This TCR beta chain was recorded in a study of low-dose radiotherapy and immunotherapy resistance in tumors. At the level of the study: Treatment of Cohort 1 consisted of 0.5 Gy per fraction every 2 weeks, adding up to 6.5 Gy. In Cohort 2, 1 Gy per fraction was delivered every two weeks, for a total of 13 Gy over 26 weeks.

First-strand cDNA relied on TRAV- and TRBV-specific primers spanning alpha and beta chains. For amplifying TCRs, the PCR ran for 15 to 20 cycles with Phusion, which was used together with a constant-region primer and the adapter on the V primers. A single record per CDR3 protein comes from TCRdb applying MiXCR to the reads. The table records about 100,000 distinct CDR3 sequences, more than 20% of them present only once. The table lists this clonotype with many counts. The CDR3 consists of 13 residues. CDR1 is SGHTA, CDR2 FQGNSA, per germline. V was cut by 5 bases and J by 7 bases, with 14 bases left in between. This sample's time point: after trial treatment. The sample's treatment: LDRT plus nivolumab, ipilimumab, low-dose cyclophosphamide and aspirin (RACIN trial).

The chain links TRBV7-2 to TRBJ1-2; a possible D gene is TRBD1 (6 bases). The sequences come from PBMCs, collected after low-dose radiotherapy plus immunotherapy. The receptor was derived from a male donor with prostate cancer. The chain's CDR3 is CASSPQGNSGYTF. As DNA, the CDR3 is TGTGCCAGCAGCCCTCAGGGGAATAGTGGCTACACCTTC.